Shown below are 12 T cell receptor beta chains from a single sample sequenced in a study of T cell responses to AZD1222 COVID-19 vaccine. TCRdb's table, derived via immunoSEQ multiplex PCR, lists solely in-frame clones and lacks some. The table lists approximately 77,000 clones, 70% to 90% of them singletons. The sample here was peripheral blood, taken 28 days after the second AZD1222 dose. These receptors originate from an adult who received the AZD1222 COVID-19 vaccine.

The chain uses TRBV24-1 and TRBJ1-5; 8 positions match TRBD1. With V trimmed by 7 bases and J by 7 bases, 5 bases remained unmatched. The germline CDR1 and CDR2 sequences are KGHDR and SFDVKD. The CDR3 spans 13 residues. The CDR3 protein is CATSTGGAQPQHF. CDR3 DNA: TGTGCCACCAGCACAGGGGGTGCCCAGCCCCAGCATTTT.

The V gene is TRBV27, the J gene TRBJ2-3; D is uncertain. This CDR3 has 11 residues. Germline V gives CDR1 MNHEY, CDR2 SMNVEV (reference sequence). Trimming took 4 bases from V and 6 from J, leaving 5 bases between them. As DNA, the CDR3 is TGTGCCAGCAGTTCGGAGGATACGCAGTATTTT. Amino acid sequence: CASSSEDTQYF.

The rearrangement uses TRBV13 and TRBJ2-1; D perhaps matches TRBD1 (6 bases). V lost 5 bases, J lost 5 bases, and 19 bases lay in between. The CDR3 runs to 16 residues. Germline CDR1 reads PRHDT; CDR2 reads FYEKMQ (reference sequence). The CDR3 protein is CASSPTPTGQNNEQFF. The CDR3 DNA is TGTGCCAGCAGCCCCACCCCAACCGGACAGAACAATGAGCAGTTCTTC.

The chain uses TRBV27 and TRBJ2-7; 8 positions match TRBD1. V lost 5 bases and J lost 4; bases outside the gene matches: 1. The germline CDR1 and CDR2 sequences are MNHEY and SMNVEV (reference sequence). The CDR3 has 12 residues. As DNA, the CDR3 is TGTGCCAGCAGTAGACAGGGGTACGAGCAGTACTTC. Translating it yields CASSRQGYEQYF.

V usage is TRBV27 and J usage is TRBJ1-4; D is perhaps TRBD1 (5 bases). The CDR3 runs to 15 residues. Looked up from germline, CDR1 is MNHEY and CDR2 is SMNVEV (reference sequence). V lost 0 bases to trimming and J lost 7 bases, with 12 bases between them. In nucleotides, the CDR3 is TGTGCCAGCAGTTTATCGCGCAGGGTTGGTGAAAAACTGTTTTTT. Protein product: CASSLSRRVGEKLFF.

This clone was seen a single time. The V gene is TRBV10-3, the J gene TRBJ2-3; 12 bases match TRBD1. Germline loops: CDR1 ENHRY, CDR2 SYGVKD. The V segment lost 6 bases and the J segment 5 bases; nucleotides outside the gene matches: 9. The CDR3 sequence is 16 residues long. The DNA of the CDR3 is TGTGCCATCAGCCGGGGACAGGGGGCTAAGGTAGATACGCAGTATTTT. Encoded protein: CAISRGQGAKVDTQYF.

CDR3 DNA: TGTGCCAGCAGCCCATCTGGGGCAGCTAACTATGGCTACACCTTC. This codes for CASSPSGAANYGYTF. The chain is built from TRBV28 and TRBJ1-2, with D possibly matching TRBD1 (5 bases). Trimming took off 6 bases at V and 0 bases at J, with 14 bases between the two ends. Germline V lookup: CDR1 MDHEN, CDR2 SYDVKM. The CDR3 spans 15 residues.

This clone was seen just once. This chain uses TRBV7-3 with TRBJ1-1; D gene ambiguous. The CDR3 runs 15 residues. Trimming took 2 bases from V and 6 from J, leaving 16 bases between them. Germline values: CDR1 SGHTA, CDR2 FQGTGA. The CDR3 DNA reads TGTGCCAGCAGCTTACGGGCGGTCACTGCCTCTGAAGCTTTCTTT. It specifies CASSLRAVTASEAFF. Complete variable domain (other parts from reference TRBV7-3 and TRBJ1-1): GAGVSQTPSNKVTEKGKYVELRCDPISGHTALYWYRQSLGQGPEFLIYFQGTGAADDSGLPNDRFFAVRPEGSVSTLKIQRTERGDSAVYLCASSLRAVTASEAFFGQGTRLTVV.

J is TRBJ1-6 and V is TRBV11-2, with D perhaps matching TRBD1 (5 bases). Germline V CDR1 and CDR2: SGHAT, FQNNGV. Trimming pared 2 bases from V and 7 bases from J, leaving 15 bases between. The CDR3 is 16 residues long. The CDR3 coding sequence is TGTGCCAGCAGCTTAAATTCAGGGTGGCGGAATTCACCCCTCCACTTT. It is translated as CASSLNSGWRNSPLHF.

V usage is TRBV7-3 and J usage is TRBJ2-3; 9 positions agree with TRBD1. The CDR3 has 15 residues. The V gene's germline CDR1 is SGHTA and CDR2 FQGTGA. V lost 1 base, J lost 4 bases, and 3 bases stayed unmatched. The CDR3 protein is CASSLSGTGPDTQYF. Written as DNA, the CDR3 is TGTGCCAGCAGCTTAAGCGGGACAGGGCCAGATACGCAGTATTTT.

The chain carries TRBV5-4 and TRBJ1-1, with D maybe TRBD1 (6 bases). The CDR3 spans 16 residues. V lost 4 bases to trimming and J lost 0 bases, with 16 bases between them. Per the germline V gene, CDR1 is SGHNT and CDR2 is YYREEE (reference sequence). CDR3 nucleotide sequence: TGTGCCAGCAGCCCCTTTAGGGGGGCTATGAACACTGAAGCTTTCTTT. This gives the protein CASSPFRGAMNTEAFF.

CDR3 DNA: TGTGCCAGCAGTTTGAATGGCCCCTACGAGCAGTACTTC. Translation: CASSLNGPYEQYF. The V call is TRBV27, the J call TRBJ2-7; D ambiguous. The CDR3 consists of 13 residues. V was cut by 3 bases and J by 2 bases, with 8 bases left in between. Germline loops: CDR1 MNHEY, CDR2 SMNVEV (reference sequence).